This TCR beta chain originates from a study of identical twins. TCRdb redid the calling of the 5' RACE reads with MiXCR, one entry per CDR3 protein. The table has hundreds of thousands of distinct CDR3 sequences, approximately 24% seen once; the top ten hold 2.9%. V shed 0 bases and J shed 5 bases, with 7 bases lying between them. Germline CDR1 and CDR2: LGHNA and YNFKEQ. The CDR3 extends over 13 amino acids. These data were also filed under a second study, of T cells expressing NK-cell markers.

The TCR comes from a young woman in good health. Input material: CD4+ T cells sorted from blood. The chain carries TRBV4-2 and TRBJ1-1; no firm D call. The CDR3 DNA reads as TGTGCCAGCAGCCAAGACAGGTCGACTGAAGCTTTCTTT. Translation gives CASSQDRSTEAFF.